The next 20 T cell receptor beta chains were all read from a single sample in a study of spatial heterogeneity in lung cancer. MiXCR was run by TCRdb on the 5' RACE reads, yielding one entry per CDR3 protein. The profile shows under 15,000 distinct CDR3 sequences, around 4.7% of them singletons. Whole-study findings and limits: How many expanded intratumoral alpha and beta TCRs were present tracked the tumor mutation count, which was a count of nonsynonymous mutations.

As for time point: sample taken at primary tumor resection. The antigens these receptors bind are not known. Specimen: lung tumor tissue, collected at surgery. Receptors originate from a female donor with early-stage non-small cell lung cancer.

By share, this clonotype counts as medium-sized. V gene TRBV20-1 combines with J gene TRBJ2-7; 11 nucleotides agree with TRBD1. Germline assignment: CDR1 DFQATT and CDR2 SNEGSKA (reference sequence). This CDR3 is 13 amino acids long. V was clipped by 4 bases and J by 4 bases; unmatched bases: 3. CDR3 region: CSAIGQGAYEQYF. CDR3 sequence (DNA): TGCAGTGCTATAGGACAGGGGGCGTACGAGCAGTACTTC.

V and J are TRBV29-1 and TRBJ1-1; weak D call: TRBD1 (5 bases). The CDR3 is 12 amino acids. CDR1 is SQVTM and CDR2 is ANQGSEA in the germline V gene. The V end lost 6 bases, the J end lost 8 bases, and 16 bases lay between the germline ends. As DNA, the CDR3 is TGCAGCGTCCTCCGGGACGAGGACGAAGCTTTCTTT. Its protein is CSVLRDEDEAFF.

There are many counts of this clonotype. This sequence joins TRBV6-2 or TRBV6-3 and TRBJ1-1; unclear D gene. Trimming pared 9 bases from V and 0 bases from J, leaving 8 bases between. Germline CDR1 MNHEY, CDR2 SVGEGT. The CDR3 covers 12 residues. CDR3 amino acids: CASWDLNTEAFF. The CDR3 DNA is TGTGCCAGTTGGGATTTGAACACTGAAGCTTTCTTT.

V is TRBV7-8 and J is TRBJ1-4; weak D call: TRBD1 (6 bases). Per the germline V gene, CDR1 is SGHVS and CDR2 is FQNEAQ. CDR3 length: 17 residues. Trimming stripped 5 bases from V and 3 bases from J, with 19 bases between. The CDR3, as DNA: TGTGCCAGCAGCCAGCGACAGGTTGTGTCGGCTAATGAAAAACTGTTTTTT. Protein product: CASSQRQVVSANEKLFF. The variable domain in full, with the rest retrieved from reference TRBV7-8 and TRBJ1-4, is GAGVSQSPRYKVAKRGQDVALRCDPISGHVSLFWYQQALGQGPEFLTYFQNEAQLDKSGLPSDRFFAERPEGSVSTLKIQRTQQEDSAVYLCASSQRQVVSANEKLFFGSGTQLSVL.

This clonotype was detected many times. This chain joins TRBV6-6 and TRBJ2-6; D might be TRBD1 (6 bases). Trimming left V 5 bases short and J 1 base short, with 6 bases between. Germline CDR1 and CDR2: MNHNY and SVGAGI (reference sequence). The CDR3 runs to 14 residues. CDR3 residues: CASSDRSGANVLTF. The CDR3 region has the DNA TGTGCCAGCAGTGACAGGTCTGGGGCCAACGTCCTGACTTTC.

A remark on this clonotype: One end of the junction is discordant with germline, which a read error may explain. As DNA, the CDR3 is TGTGCCAGCAGTTACTCAAGAACAGCTGAGCGGTACTTC. It specifies CASSYSRTAERYF. The chain recombines TRBV6-2 or TRBV6-3 with TRBJ2-7, with unresolved D. Germline loops: CDR1 MNHEY, CDR2 SVGEGT. The CDR3 consists of 13 residues.

In its sample, this clonotype was seen many times. CDR3 in DNA: TGTGCCAGCAGCCCCCCGGGGGTCCAAGAGACCCAGTACTTC. Its translation: CASSPPGVQETQYF. V is TRBV7-2 and J is TRBJ2-5; D perhaps matches TRBD2 (6 bases). The CDR3 totals 14 residues. Germline V lookup: CDR1 SGHTA, CDR2 FQGNSA. V shed 5 bases and J shed 1 base, with 11 bases lying between them.

This clonotype was seen ten or more times. The V call is TRBV28, the J call TRBJ1-4; no clear D gene. From germline, CDR1 is MDHEN and CDR2 SYDVKM. Trimming removed 7 bases from V and 0 bases from J, with 6 bases in between. The CDR3 consists of 13 residues. The CDR3 DNA sequence: TGTGCCAGCATCTCATCAACTAATGAAAAACTGTTTTTT. This sequence encodes CASISSTNEKLFF.

This clonotype was recorded at least ten times. J is TRBJ2-7 and V is TRBV18; a possible D gene is TRBD1 (7 bases). Germline V gene lookup returns CDR1 KGHSH and CDR2 LQKENI. The CDR3 extends over 13 amino acids. The V end lost 3 bases, the J end lost 7 bases, and 13 bases lay between the germline ends. DNA for the CDR3: TGTGCCAGCTCACCTTCGACAGGGAGGGAGCAGTACTTC. Translated, it gives CASSPSTGREQYF.

This clonotype was picked up many times. J is TRBJ2-7 and V is TRBV28, with D maybe TRBD2 (6 bases). Germline CDR1 reads MDHEN; CDR2 reads SYDVKM. V was clipped by 6 bases and J by 2 bases, with 14 bases between them. The CDR3 is made up of 14 amino acids. CDR3 sequence reads: CASRGGAEAYEQYF. The DNA for the CDR3 is TGTGCCAGCAGGGGCGGGGCCGAAGCCTACGAGCAGTACTTC.

This clonotype was observed at least ten times. The rearrangement joins TRBV28 to TRBJ2-7; 10 bases are shared with TRBD1. V lost 4 bases and J lost 3; bases outside the gene matches: 3. CDR1 MDHEN and CDR2 SYDVKM come from the germline V gene. This CDR3 has 14 amino acids. CDR3 in amino acids: CASSSTGGLYEQYF. As DNA, the CDR3 is TGTGCCAGCAGTTCGACAGGGGGCCTCTACGAGCAGTACTTC.

In its sample, this clonotype was seen many times. The gene calls are TRBV2 and TRBJ2-1; 8 nucleotides align to TRBD1. The CDR3 loop spans 15 amino acids. After removal of 6 bases from V and 0 bases from J, the junction contained 4 bases not matched to a gene. Germline assignment: CDR1 SNHLY and CDR2 FYNNEI. The CDR3 region has the DNA TGTGCCAGCAGCAGGGGGCAAAGCTCCTACAATGAGCAGTTCTTC. It is translated as CASSRGQSSYNEQFF.

This clonotype was recorded many times. V and J are TRBV6-5 and TRBJ1-3; D may be TRBD1 (6 bases). Looked up from germline, CDR1 is MNHEY and CDR2 is SVGAGI. Between the trimmed V and J ends, which lost 6 bases and 2 bases, there was a span of 14 bases. CDR3 length equals 15 residues. The CDR3 protein is CASSLQGRAGNTIYF. CDR3 sequence (DNA): TGTGCCAGCAGCCTCCAGGGGAGGGCTGGAAACACCATATATTTT.

Ten or more counts support this clonotype. The CDR3 protein is CASSQDKGLAGADTQYF. CDR3 bases: TGTGCCAGCAGCCAAGATAAAGGACTAGCGGGGGCAGATACGCAGTATTTT. The rearrangement joins TRBV14 to TRBJ2-3, with 13 bases that match TRBD2. Per germline, CDR1 SGHDN and CDR2 FVKESK. J gave up 4 bases and V 0 bases, and 4 bases lay outside the gene matches. CDR3 size: 17 residues.

This clonotype was detected ten times or more. The chain has TRBV20-1 and TRBJ2-1; D remains ambiguous. The CDR3 is made up of 14 amino acids. The germline gives CDR1 DFQATT, CDR2 SNEGSKA (reference sequence). Deletions cut 4 bases from V and 8 bases from J, with 18 bases between. CDR3 DNA sequence: TGCAGTGCTATGACCGACCGGCAGTTTGATGAGCAGTTCTTC. Its protein product is CSAMTDRQFDEQFF.

The V gene is TRBV18, the J gene TRBJ2-7; tentatively, D is TRBD1 or TRBD2 (5 bases each). This CDR3 has 13 residues. Germline V gives CDR1 KGHSH, CDR2 LQKENI. V was pared by 6 bases and J by 4 bases, with 13 bases between. For the CDR3, the DNA is TGTGCCAGCTCCCCGGGACCTGTTTACGAGCAGTACTTC. Amino acids: CASSPGPVYEQYF.

By sample share, this clonotype is medium-sized. V gene TRBV5-6 combines with J gene TRBJ2-1, with D tentatively TRBD1 or TRBD2 (5 bases each). Germline assignment: CDR1 SGHDT and CDR2 YYEEEE. CDR3 length equals 15 residues. Between the trimmed V and J ends, which lost 5 bases and 0 bases, there was a span of 12 bases. CDR3 sequence: CASRGTVSSYNEQFF. For the CDR3, the DNA is TGTGCCAGCAGGGGGACGGTGAGCTCCTACAATGAGCAGTTCTTC.

This clonotype was counted ten times or more. V usage is TRBV2 and J usage is TRBJ2-7, with TRBD2 identical over 7 bases. The germline gives CDR1 SNHLY, CDR2 FYNNEI. V lost 2 bases, J lost 10 bases, and 2 bases stayed unmatched. The CDR3 is made up of 11 amino acids. CDR3 in amino acids: CASSESGVQYF. The CDR3 DNA reads as TGTGCCAGCAGTGAAAGCGGGGTCCAGTACTTC.

This clonotype turned up a few times. The V gene is TRBV5-1, the J gene TRBJ2-5, with 13 bases aligning to TRBD2. Germline CDR1 SGHRS, CDR2 YFSETQ. The CDR3 totals 17 residues. With V trimmed by 0 bases and J by 6 bases, 8 bases remained unmatched. CDR3 loop: CASSLDGLAGVRKTQYF. As DNA, the CDR3 is TGCGCCAGCAGCTTGGACGGACTAGCGGGAGTAAGAAAGACCCAGTACTTC.

This clonotype was observed at least ten times. V and J are TRBV2 and TRBJ1-1; D is unresolved. From germline, CDR1 is SNHLY and CDR2 FYNNEI. V was pared by 2 bases and J by 11 bases, with 12 bases between. This CDR3 spans 12 amino acids. The CDR3 spells CASSEIVPRAFF. CDR3 bases: TGTGCCAGCAGTGAAATTGTTCCCCGGGCTTTCTTT. The whole variable domain, filled in from reference TRBV2 and TRBJ1-1, reads EPEVTQTPSHQVTQMGQEVILRCVPISNHLYFYWYRQILGQKVEFLVSFYNNEISEKSEIFDDQFSVERPDGSNFTLKIRSTKLEDSAMYFCASSEIVPRAFFGQGTRLTVV.